This entry is about one T cell receptor beta chain. It has no known antigen specificity. Within one base of it there is no much larger clone, and no base qualities were kept. These data belong to a study of T cells in localized non-small cell lung cancer (TCRdb year 2020). About the investigation overall: T cell repertoires of approximately 250 early-stage NSCLC patients were analyzed, with tumors being compared against uninvolved tumor-adjacent lungs. All 240 or so NSCLC patients in the cohort were treatment-naive and had localized lung tumors that were resected. The mean age of the NSCLC patients was around 67 years, with 120 to 150 men and 85 to 110 women.

At diagnosis, tumor, uninvolved tumor-adjacent lung and peripheral blood were collected and then preserved as a mix of FFPE and fresh-frozen material. Blood samples were analyzed as peripheral blood mononuclear cells for TCR repertoire profiling. Findings and caveats that apply to the study as a whole: Because multi-region tumor sequencing was not performed, intratumor heterogeneity could not be ruled out. Uninvolved tumor-adjacent lung showed the highest T cell clonality, higher than tumor, which suggests more focused antigenic responses in the adjacent lung. Longer overall survival was associated with higher blood T cell density, whereas shorter survival was associated with higher adjacent-lung clonality. Because the study design was exploratory, TCR variables were selected using unadjusted p-values without false-discovery rate correction. A median of around 57 of the top 100 tumor clones were detected in paired uninvolved adjacent lung, and around 30 of these tumor clones were also found among the top 100 clones of the paired uninvolved adjacent lung.

The immunoSEQ Assay was used to sequence TCR beta CDR3 regions from DNA. As for the authors' bioinformatics: To compute T cell density, TCR beta template counts were normalized to usable DNA, which was estimated by amplifying housekeeping genes. The preseqR package was used to estimate richness by extrapolating to 400,000 templates for PBMC samples and to 120,000 templates for tissue samples. Clonality was calculated as one minus Pielou's evenness. Tissue-enriched TCRs were identified by differential abundance testing using productive amino-acid clonotypes, minimum total count 5 and alpha 0.1. Repertoire overlap between compartments was quantified with the Jaccard Index and Morisita Overlap Index. GLIPH grouped TCR beta CDR3s together with public tetramer-defined viral CDR3s, and a viral motif had to include at least three viral sequences and show V-gene enrichment. In its TCRdb copy, this immuneACCESS table keeps in-frame sequences only and misses some clones. Where compared with another copy, unresolved V genes explain less than half of these, and the others have no known cause. That table is the source of V, J and clone size, and D and trimming were worked out from the DNA. This sample holds approximately 26,000 clones; more than 75% were observed only once. The biggest ten clones account for around 4.3% of the sample.

The source material was peripheral blood, sampled before any cancer treatment. This TCR was recovered from a woman aged 35 to 70 with stage I lung adenocarcinoma.

CDR3 sequence: CASSFQVGTKTEAFF. The sequenced DNA: TGTGCCAGCAGTTTCCAGGTGGGGACAAAGACTGAAGCTTTCTTT. The V and J segments used are TRBV28 and TRBJ1-1; a weak D assignment points to TRBD1 (6 bases agree). V drops 3 bases and J drops 5 bases, leaving 16 bases in between. The germline V gene encodes CDR1 MDHEN and CDR2 SYDVKM. From the cysteine up to the phenylalanine, the CDR3 has a length of 15 residues. The only DNA kept is the CDR3, 45 bases in frame from the first base.